Each of the 10 T cell receptor beta chains below was sequenced from the same sample in a study of T cells after yellow fever vaccination. Via MiXCR, TCRdb re-called the 5' RACE reads, giving one row per CDR3 protein. The sample has approximately 350,000 distinct CDR3 sequences, around a tenth seen once. The sequencing here drew on PBMCs, taken on the day of the first yellow fever vaccination. These receptor sequences come from a man between 18 and 29 years old who received the YFV17D yellow fever vaccine.

This clonotype has more than one count but fewer than ten. The rearrangement uses TRBV11-2 and TRBJ2-5, with TRBD1 matching over 9 bases. The CDR3 sequence is 18 residues long. The germline V gene has CDR1 SGHAT and CDR2 FQNNGV. Trimming took 3 bases from V and 0 from J; bases not matched to a gene: 11. CDR3 region: CASSFTSSGTGYQETQYF. The CDR3 DNA sequence: TGTGCCAGCAGCTTCACATCCTCCGGGACAGGGTACCAAGAGACCCAGTACTTC. The entire variable domain, with the rest obtained from reference TRBV11-2 and TRBJ2-5, is as follows: EAGVAQSPRYKIIEKRQSVAFWCNPISGHATLYWYQQILGQGPKLLIQFQNNGVVDDSQLPKDRFSAERLKGVDSTLKIQPAKLEDSAVYLCASSFTSSGTGYQETQYFGPGTRLLVL.

There are a few counts of this clonotype. The CDR3, as DNA: TGCAGTGCTAGGGCTTTTAGCGGAGGAGGGCCAGATACGCAGTATTTT. It yields the protein CSARAFSGGGPDTQYF. V usage is TRBV20-1 and J usage is TRBJ2-3, with a possible D match to TRBD2 (6 bases). The CDR3 is made up of 16 amino acids. V gave up 3 bases and J gave up 4 bases, with 20 bases separating them. Germline loops: CDR1 DFQATT, CDR2 SNEGSKA (reference sequence).

Only a few counts were recorded for this clonotype. This chain joins TRBV2 and TRBJ2-2; no reliable D call. The germline V gene has CDR1 SNHLY and CDR2 FYNNEI. Trimming stripped 3 bases from V and 2 bases from J, with 4 bases between. This CDR3 contains 13 residues. The CDR3 is CASSDFNTGELFF. DNA of the CDR3: TGTGCCAGCAGTGATTTTAACACCGGGGAGCTGTTTTTT.

This chain uses TRBV12-3 or TRBV12-4 with TRBJ1-2; D may be TRBD1 (6 bases). Between the trimmed V and J ends, which lost 6 bases and 6 bases, there was a span of 14 bases. This CDR3 comprises 13 residues. The CDR3 nucleotides are TGTGCCAGCAGCTTACAGGGCTCGGATGGCTACACCTTC. Protein sequence: CASSLQGSDGYTF.

This clonotype was observed once. V and J are TRBV5-6 and TRBJ2-1, with TRBD1 identical over 7 bases. V was pared by 1 base and J by 7 bases, with 2 bases of the junction left unmatched. In germline, CDR1 is SGHDT, CDR2 YYEEEE. CDR3 length: 13 amino acids. The CDR3 DNA reads TGTGCCAGCAGCTTGACAGGGGCGAATGAGCAGTTCTTC. It codes for CASSLTGANEQFF. The full variable domain, completed using reference TRBV5-6 and TRBJ2-1, is DAGVTQSPTHLIKTRGQQVTLRCSPKSGHDTVSWYQQALGQGPQFIFQYYEEEERQRGNFPDRFSGHQFPNYSSELNVNALLLGDSALYLCASSLTGANEQFFGPGTRLTVL.

This clonotype has a handful of counts. V gene TRBV20-1 combines with J gene TRBJ2-2, with D perhaps TRBD2 (6 bases). V was pared by 0 bases and J by 4 bases, with 15 bases between. Germline-derived CDR1 and CDR2 are DFQATT and SNEGSKA (reference sequence). This CDR3 has 16 amino acids. Written as DNA, the CDR3 is TGCAGTGCTAGAGACACTAGCTGGGGCGGCACCGGGGAGCTGTTTTTT. Protein sequence: CSARDTSWGGTGELFF.

This clonotype has a handful of counts. The rearrangement joins TRBV15 to TRBJ2-1; 11 bases are shared with TRBD2. The CDR3 runs 15 residues. Germline CDR1 LNHNV, CDR2 YYDKDF (reference sequence). J gave up 5 bases and V 3 bases, and 3 bases lay outside the gene matches. CDR3 nucleotides: TGTGCCACCAGCAGCCTAGCGGGGGGCAACAATGAGCAGTTCTTC. Translated, it gives CATSSLAGGNNEQFF. The variable domain in full, with the rest retrieved from reference TRBV15 and TRBJ2-1, is DAMVIQNPRYQVTQFGKPVTLSCSQTLNHNVMYWYQQKSSQAPKLLFHYYDKDFNNEADTPDNFQSRRPNTSFCFLDIRSPGLGDTAMYLCATSSLAGGNNEQFFGPGTRLTVL.

This clonotype was detected only a few times. The V gene is TRBV4-1, the J gene TRBJ2-5, with 8 nucleotides matching TRBD2. The CDR3 totals 16 residues. V was pared by 3 bases and J by 4 bases, with 10 bases of the junction left unmatched. Germline CDR1 MGHRA, CDR2 YSYEKL. The CDR3 spells CASSHTSGVRGETQYF. The CDR3 region has the DNA TGCGCCAGCAGCCATACTAGCGGCGTCCGGGGAGAGACCCAGTACTTC.

The V and J genes are TRBV7-6 and TRBJ1-2, with D possibly matching TRBD1 (5 bases). V gave up 1 base and J gave up 7 bases, with 13 bases separating them. Germline CDR1 reads SGHVS; CDR2 reads FNYEAQ. CDR3 size: 14 residues. The CDR3 loop is CASSLEAAGGGYTF. In DNA, the CDR3 is TGTGCCAGCAGCTTAGAAGCCGCGGGGGGTGGCTACACCTTC.

This clonotype was seen more than once but under ten times. This chain joins TRBV20-1 and TRBJ2-3, with 9 bases lining up with TRBD1. This CDR3 has 14 amino acids. With 5 bases clipped from V and 4 bases from J, the junction kept 7 bases outside the gene matches. Germline lookup yields CDR1 DFQATT and CDR2 SNEGSKA (reference sequence). In DNA form, the CDR3 reads TGCAGTGCTCGAACCCGGACAGGGGCAGATACGCAGTATTTT. It translates to CSARTRTGADTQYF.